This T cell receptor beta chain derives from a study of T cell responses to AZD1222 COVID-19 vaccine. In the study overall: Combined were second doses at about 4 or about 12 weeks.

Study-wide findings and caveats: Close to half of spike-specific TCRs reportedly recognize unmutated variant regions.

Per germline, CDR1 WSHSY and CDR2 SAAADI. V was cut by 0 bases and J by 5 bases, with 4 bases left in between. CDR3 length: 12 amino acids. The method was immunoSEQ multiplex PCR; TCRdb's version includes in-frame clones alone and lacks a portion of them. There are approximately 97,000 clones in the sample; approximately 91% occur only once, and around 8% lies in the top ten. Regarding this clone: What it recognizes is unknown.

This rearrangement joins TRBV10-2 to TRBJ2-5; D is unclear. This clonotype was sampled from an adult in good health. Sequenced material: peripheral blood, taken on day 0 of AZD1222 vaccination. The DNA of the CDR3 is TGCGCCAGCAGTGAGTCTGCGGAGACCCAGTACTTC. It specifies CASSESAETQYF.